The clone carrying this T cell receptor beta chain showed up many times. According to the study, TCR beta libraries were built with iRepertoire HTBI primers and CDR3-region Arm-PCR. TCRdb analysed the multiplex PCR reads with MiXCR anew, one entry per CDR3 protein. The top ten hold approximately 25% of the sample, which has 450,000 to 650,000 distinct CDR3 sequences, about 16% seen once. Germline-derived CDR1 and CDR2 are SGHTA and FQGTGA. V dropped 9 bases and J dropped 2 bases, with 13 bases sitting between them. CDR3 length equals 13 residues. This record belongs to a study of regulatory T cells in long-lasting Graves disease. The time point is: newly diagnosed GD, antithyroid drugs for less than 3 months. Extracted RNA from PBMCs served as the source of the TCR library. These same data were also listed under a study on T cells in Graves' hyperthyroidism and ophthalmopathy. That paper notes: A median 6.5 months before onset, the model predicted ophthalmopathy.

The chain carries TRBV7-3 and TRBJ1-1; the D is unclear. Sequenced here: peripheral blood mononuclear cells (PBMCs), sampled at new diagnosis, from a patient treated with antithyroid drugs. The origin of this receptor is a woman aged 40-65 years with Graves disease. CDR3 DNA sequence: TGTGCCAGTAAGGTGGGTGGAAACACTGAAGCTTTCTTT. The encoded protein is CASKVGGNTEAFF.